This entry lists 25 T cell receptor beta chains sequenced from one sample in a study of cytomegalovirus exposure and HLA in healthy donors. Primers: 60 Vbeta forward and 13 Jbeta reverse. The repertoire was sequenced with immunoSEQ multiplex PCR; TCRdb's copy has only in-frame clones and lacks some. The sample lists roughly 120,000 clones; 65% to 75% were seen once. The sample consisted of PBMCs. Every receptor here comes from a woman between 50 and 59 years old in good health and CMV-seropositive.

In DNA, the CDR3 is TGTGCCTGGAGTCCCCCTAGCGGGGGTACCCCTTCTAACTATGGCTACACCTTC. Its protein product is CAWSPPSGGTPSNYGYTF. The chain employs TRBV30 and TRBJ1-2; D is perhaps TRBD1 (5 bases). Between the trimmed V and J ends, which lost 2 bases and 0 bases, there was a span of 22 bases. This CDR3 contains 18 residues. Per the germline V gene, CDR1 is GTSNPN and CDR2 is SVGIG (reference sequence). The complete variable domain, with remaining parts taken from reference TRBV30 and TRBJ1-2, reads SQTIHQWPATLVQPVGSPLSLECTVEGTSNPNLYWYRQAAGRGLQLLFYSVGIGQISSEVPQNLSASRPQDRQFILSSKKLLLSDSGFYLCAWSPPSGGTPSNYGYTFGSGTRLTVV.

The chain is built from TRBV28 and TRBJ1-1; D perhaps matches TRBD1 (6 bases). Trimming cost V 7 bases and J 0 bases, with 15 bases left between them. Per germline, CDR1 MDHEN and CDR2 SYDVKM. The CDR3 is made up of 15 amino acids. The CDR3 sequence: CASKGQPPMNTEAFF. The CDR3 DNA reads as TGTGCCAGCAAGGGACAACCCCCGATGAACACTGAAGCTTTCTTT.

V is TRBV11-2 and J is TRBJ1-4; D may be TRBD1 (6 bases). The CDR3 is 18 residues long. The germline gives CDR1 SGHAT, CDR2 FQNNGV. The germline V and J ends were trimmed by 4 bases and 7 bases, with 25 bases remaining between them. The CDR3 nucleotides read TGTGCCAGCAGCTCAATCCGGGACATAGAAAGTGGGAGTGAAAAACTGTTTTTT. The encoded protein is CASSSIRDIESGSEKLFF.

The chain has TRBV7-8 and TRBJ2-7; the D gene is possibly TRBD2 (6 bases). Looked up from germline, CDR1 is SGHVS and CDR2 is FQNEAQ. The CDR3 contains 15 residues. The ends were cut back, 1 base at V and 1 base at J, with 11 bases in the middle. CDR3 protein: CASSLVLGGSYEQYF. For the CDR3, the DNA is TGTGCCAGCAGCTTAGTCCTTGGGGGGTCCTACGAGCAGTACTTC.

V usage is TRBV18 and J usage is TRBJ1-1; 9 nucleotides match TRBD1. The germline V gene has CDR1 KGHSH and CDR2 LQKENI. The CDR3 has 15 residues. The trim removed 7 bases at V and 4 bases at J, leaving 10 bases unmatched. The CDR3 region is CASYKQGALGTEAFF. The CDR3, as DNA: TGTGCCAGCTACAAACAGGGGGCATTGGGCACTGAAGCTTTCTTT.

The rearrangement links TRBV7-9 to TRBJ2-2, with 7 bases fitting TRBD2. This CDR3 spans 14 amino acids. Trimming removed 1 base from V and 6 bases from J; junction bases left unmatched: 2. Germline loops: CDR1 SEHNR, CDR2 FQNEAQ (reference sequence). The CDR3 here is CASSLGGRAGELFF. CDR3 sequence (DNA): TGTGCCAGCAGCTTAGGAGGGAGGGCCGGGGAGCTGTTTTTT.

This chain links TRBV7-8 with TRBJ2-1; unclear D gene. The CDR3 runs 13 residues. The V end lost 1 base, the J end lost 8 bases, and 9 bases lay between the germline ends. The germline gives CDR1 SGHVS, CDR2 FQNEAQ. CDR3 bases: TGTGCCAGCAGCTTAGGTCCAATAGATGAGCAGTTCTTC. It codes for CASSLGPIDEQFF.

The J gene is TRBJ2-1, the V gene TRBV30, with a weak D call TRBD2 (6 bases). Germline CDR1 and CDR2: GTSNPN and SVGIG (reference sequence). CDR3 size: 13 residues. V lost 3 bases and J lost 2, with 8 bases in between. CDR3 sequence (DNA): TGTGCCTGGAGCGGGAGCCCCTACAATGAGCAGTTCTTC. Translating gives CAWSGSPYNEQFF.

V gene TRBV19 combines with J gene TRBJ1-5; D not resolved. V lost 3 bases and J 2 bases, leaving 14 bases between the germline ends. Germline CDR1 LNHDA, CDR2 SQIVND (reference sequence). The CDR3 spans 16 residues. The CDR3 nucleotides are TGTGCCAGTAGTATCCAGTCAGGTTTTGGCAATCAGCCCCAGCATTTT. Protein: CASSIQSGFGNQPQHF.

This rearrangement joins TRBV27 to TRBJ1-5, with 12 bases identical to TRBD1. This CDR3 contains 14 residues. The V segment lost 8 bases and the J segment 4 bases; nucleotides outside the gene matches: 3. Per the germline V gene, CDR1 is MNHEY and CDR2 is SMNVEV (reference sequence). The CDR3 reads CASSGQGANQPQHF. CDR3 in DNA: TGTGCCAGCTCGGGACAGGGGGCTAATCAGCCCCAGCATTTT.

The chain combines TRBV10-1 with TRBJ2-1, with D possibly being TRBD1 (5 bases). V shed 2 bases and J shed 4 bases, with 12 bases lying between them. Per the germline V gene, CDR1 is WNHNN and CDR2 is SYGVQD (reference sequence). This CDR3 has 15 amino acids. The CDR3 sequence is CASSETQGRYNEQFF. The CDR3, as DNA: TGCGCCAGCAGTGAGACCCAGGGTCGATACAATGAGCAGTTCTTC.

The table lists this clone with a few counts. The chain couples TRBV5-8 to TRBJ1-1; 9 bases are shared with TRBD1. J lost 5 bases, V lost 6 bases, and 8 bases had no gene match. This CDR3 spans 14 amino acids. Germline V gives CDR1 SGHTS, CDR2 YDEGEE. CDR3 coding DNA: TGTGCCAGCACCCCCTACGGGACAGGGACTGAAGCTTTCTTT. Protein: CASTPYGTGTEAFF.

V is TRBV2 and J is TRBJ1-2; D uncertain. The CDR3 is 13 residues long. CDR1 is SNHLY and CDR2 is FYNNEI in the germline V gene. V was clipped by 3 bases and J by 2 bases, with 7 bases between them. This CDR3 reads CASSEGSNYGYTF. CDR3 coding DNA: TGTGCCAGCAGTGAGGGCAGCAACTATGGCTACACCTTC.

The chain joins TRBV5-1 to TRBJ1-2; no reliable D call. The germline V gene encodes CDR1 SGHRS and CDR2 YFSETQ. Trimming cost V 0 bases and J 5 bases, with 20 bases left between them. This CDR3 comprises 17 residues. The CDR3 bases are TGCGCCAGCAGCTTGGGAATCGGGGTGGGCAGCAGATATGGCTACACCTTC. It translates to CASSLGIGVGSRYGYTF.

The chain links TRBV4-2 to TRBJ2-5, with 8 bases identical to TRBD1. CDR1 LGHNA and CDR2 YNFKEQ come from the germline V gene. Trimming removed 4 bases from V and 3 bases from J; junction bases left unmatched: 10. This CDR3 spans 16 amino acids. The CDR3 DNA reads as TGTGCCAGCAGCCGAGGACAGGGCGAGCGAAAAGAGACCCAGTACTTC. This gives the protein CASSRGQGERKETQYF.

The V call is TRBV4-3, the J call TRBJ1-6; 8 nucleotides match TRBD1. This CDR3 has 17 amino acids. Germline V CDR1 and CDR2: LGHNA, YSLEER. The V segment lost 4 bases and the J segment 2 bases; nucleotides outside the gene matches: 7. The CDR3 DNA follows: TGCGCCAGCAGCCCTACAGGGGGTAGAACCTATAATTCACCCCTCCACTTT. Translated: CASSPTGGRTYNSPLHF.

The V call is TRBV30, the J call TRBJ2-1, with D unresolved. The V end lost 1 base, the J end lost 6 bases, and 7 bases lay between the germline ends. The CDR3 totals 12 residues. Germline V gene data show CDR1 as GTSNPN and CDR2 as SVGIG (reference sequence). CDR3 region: CAWSGVRNEQFF. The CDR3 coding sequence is TGTGCCTGGAGTGGCGTGCGCAATGAGCAGTTCTTC.

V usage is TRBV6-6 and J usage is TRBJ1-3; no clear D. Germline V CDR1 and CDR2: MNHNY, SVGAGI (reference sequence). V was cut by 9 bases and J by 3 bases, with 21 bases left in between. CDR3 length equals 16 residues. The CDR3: CASQDTLGLGGNTIYF. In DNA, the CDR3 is TGTGCCAGTCAAGACACATTGGGCTTGGGTGGAAACACCATATATTTT.

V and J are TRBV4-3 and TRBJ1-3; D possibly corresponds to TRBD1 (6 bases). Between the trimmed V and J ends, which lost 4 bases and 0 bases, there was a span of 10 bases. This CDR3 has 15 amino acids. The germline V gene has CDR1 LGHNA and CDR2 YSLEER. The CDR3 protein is CASSLMTGSGNTIYF. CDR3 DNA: TGCGCCAGCAGCCTCATGACAGGCTCTGGAAACACCATATATTTT.

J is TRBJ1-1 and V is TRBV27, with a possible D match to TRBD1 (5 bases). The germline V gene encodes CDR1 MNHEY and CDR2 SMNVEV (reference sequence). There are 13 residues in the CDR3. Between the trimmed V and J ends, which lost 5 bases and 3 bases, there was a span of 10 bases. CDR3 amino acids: CASSPTVDTEAFF. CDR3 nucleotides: TGTGCCAGCAGTCCGACAGTTGACACTGAAGCTTTCTTT.

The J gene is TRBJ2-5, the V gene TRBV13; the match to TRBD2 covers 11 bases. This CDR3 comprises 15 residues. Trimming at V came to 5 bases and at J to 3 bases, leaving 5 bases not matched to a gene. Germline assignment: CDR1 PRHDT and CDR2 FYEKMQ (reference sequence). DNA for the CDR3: TGTGCCAGCAGCCGAATTAGCGGGGGGGAAGAGACCCAGTACTTC. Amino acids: CASSRISGGEETQYF.

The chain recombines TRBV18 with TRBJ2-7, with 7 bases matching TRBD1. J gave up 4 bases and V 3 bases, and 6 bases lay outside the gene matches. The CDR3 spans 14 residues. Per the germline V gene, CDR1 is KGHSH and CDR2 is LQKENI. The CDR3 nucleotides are TGTGCCAGCTCACCGGGACAGTCCCGATACGAGCAGTACTTC. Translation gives CASSPGQSRYEQYF.

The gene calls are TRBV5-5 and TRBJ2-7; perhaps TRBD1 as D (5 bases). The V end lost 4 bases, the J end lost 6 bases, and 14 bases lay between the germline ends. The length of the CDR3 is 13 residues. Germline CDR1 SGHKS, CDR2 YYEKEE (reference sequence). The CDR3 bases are TGTGCCAGCAGCACCGTTCAGGGTTCCGAGCAGTACTTC. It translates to CASSTVQGSEQYF.

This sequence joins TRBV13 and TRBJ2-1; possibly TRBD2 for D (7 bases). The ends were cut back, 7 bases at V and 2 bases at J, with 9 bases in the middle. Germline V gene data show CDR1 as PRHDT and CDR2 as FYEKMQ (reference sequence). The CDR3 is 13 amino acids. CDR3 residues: CASTGGPYNEQFF. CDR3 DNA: TGTGCCAGCACGGGGGGCCCCTACAATGAGCAGTTCTTC.

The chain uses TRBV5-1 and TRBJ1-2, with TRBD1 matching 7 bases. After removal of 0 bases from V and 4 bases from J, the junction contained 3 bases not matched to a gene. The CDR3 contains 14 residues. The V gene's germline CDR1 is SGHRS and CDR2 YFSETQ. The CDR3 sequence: CASSLGGQTYGYTF. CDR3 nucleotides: TGCGCCAGCAGCTTGGGGGGACAGACCTATGGCTACACCTTC.